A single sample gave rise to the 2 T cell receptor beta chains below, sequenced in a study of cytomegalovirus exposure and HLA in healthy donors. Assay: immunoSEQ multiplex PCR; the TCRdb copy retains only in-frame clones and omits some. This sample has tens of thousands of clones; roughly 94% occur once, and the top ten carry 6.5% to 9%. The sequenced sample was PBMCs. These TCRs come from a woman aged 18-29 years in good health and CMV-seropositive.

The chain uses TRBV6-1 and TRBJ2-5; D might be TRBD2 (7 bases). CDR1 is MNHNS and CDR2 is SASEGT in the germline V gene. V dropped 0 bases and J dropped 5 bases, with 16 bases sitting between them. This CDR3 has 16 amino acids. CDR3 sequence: CASSEAAGGLRETQYF. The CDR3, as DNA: TGTGCCAGCAGTGAAGCGGCCGGGGGGCTGCGGGAGACCCAGTACTTC.

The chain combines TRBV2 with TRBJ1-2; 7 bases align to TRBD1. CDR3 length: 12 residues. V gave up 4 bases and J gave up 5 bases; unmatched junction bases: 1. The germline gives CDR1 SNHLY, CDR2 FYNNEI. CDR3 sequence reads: CASSVQGYGYTF. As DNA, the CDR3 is TGTGCCAGCAGTGTACAGGGGTATGGCTACACCTTC.